A selection of T cell receptor beta chains follows, all from one sample in a study of cytomegalovirus exposure and HLA in healthy donors. Here immunoSEQ multiplex PCR was the method, and the copy in TCRdb shows in-frame clones only, minus some. The top ten hold approximately 5.4% of the sample, which has approximately 150,000 clones, roughly 67% seen once. The sample was PBMCs. Source of these receptors: a woman under 30 in good health and CMV-seropositive. Both conserved end residues are part of each CDR3. The order of the fields is V gene, J gene, clone size, D gene, CDR3 DNA, CDR3 protein. D genes are given only for firm matches. Part of the rows lack a size; the others show once, few, many or a class for expanded clones.

v_gene: TRBV5-4; j_gene: TRBJ1-1; abundance: .; d_gene: .; CDR3nt: TGTGCCAGCAGCTCGACGGCGGGGGCTGGGTTCGCTTTCTTT; CDR3aa: CASSSTAGAGFAFF
v_gene: TRBV5-1; j_gene: TRBJ2-7; abundance: .; d_gene: TRBD2; CDR3nt: TGCGCCAGCAGCTCCCAGCGGGGGGCCCTCTACGAGCAGTACTTC; CDR3aa: CASSSQRGALYEQYF
v_gene: TRBV28; j_gene: TRBJ2-2; abundance: .; d_gene: .; CDR3nt: TGTGCCAGCAGTTCACAGGGTTTTGGCACCGGGGAGCTGTTTTTT; CDR3aa: CASSSQGFGTGELFF
v_gene: TRBV6-6; j_gene: TRBJ2-3; abundance: few; d_gene: TRBD2; CDR3nt: TGTGCCAGCAGTTCAGCGCGGGGGGATCGCACAGATACGCAGTATTTT; CDR3aa: CASSSARGDRTDTQYF
v_gene: TRBV5-5; j_gene: TRBJ2-7; abundance: .; d_gene: .; CDR3nt: TGTGCCAGCAGCTTGGAACAGACCTACGAGCAGTACTTC; CDR3aa: CASSLEQTYEQYF
v_gene: TRBV4-1; j_gene: TRBJ1-3; abundance: .; d_gene: .; CDR3nt: TGCGCCAGCAGCCAAGTGTCGGACACCATATATTTT; CDR3aa: CASSQVSDTIYF
v_gene: TRBV7-2; j_gene: TRBJ1-3; abundance: .; d_gene: TRBD1; CDR3nt: TGTGCCAGCAGCACCACAGGGGGCTCTGGAAACACCATATATTTT; CDR3aa: CASSTTGGSGNTIYF
v_gene: TRBV9; j_gene: TRBJ2-7; abundance: .; d_gene: TRBD2; CDR3nt: TGTGCCAGCAGTATCGGACTAGCGGAGGAGCAGTACTTC; CDR3aa: CASSIGLAEEQYF
v_gene: TRBV7-9; j_gene: TRBJ1-1; abundance: .; d_gene: .; CDR3nt: TGTGCCAGCAGCCCGGAGGAGGGGGAAGCTTTCTTT; CDR3aa: CASSPEEGEAFF
v_gene: TRBV10-3; j_gene: TRBJ2-7; abundance: .; d_gene: TRBD2; CDR3nt: TGTGCCATCAGCCCTAGCGGGGGGGTCCACGAGCAGTACTTC; CDR3aa: CAISPSGGVHEQYF
v_gene: TRBV4-2; j_gene: TRBJ1-4; abundance: .; d_gene: .; CDR3nt: TGTGCCAGCAGCCAAGGGGTCCGGGGGGCCAATGAAAAACTGTTTTTT; CDR3aa: CASSQGVRGANEKLFF
v_gene: TRBV25-1; j_gene: TRBJ2-3; abundance: .; d_gene: .; CDR3nt: TGTGCCAGCAGTGGAGGGGGTAGCACAGATACGCAGTATTTT; CDR3aa: CASSGGGSTDTQYF
v_gene: TRBV28; j_gene: TRBJ2-7; abundance: .; d_gene: .; CDR3nt: TGTGCCAGCAGGGGAAGGACTAACCACTACGAGCAGTACTTC; CDR3aa: CASRGRTNHYEQYF
v_gene: TRBV10-3; j_gene: TRBJ1-4; abundance: .; d_gene: .; CDR3nt: TGTGCCATCAGCCGCCGGGGTAGGGAAAAACTGTTTTTT; CDR3aa: CAISRRGREKLFF
v_gene: TRBV5-1; j_gene: TRBJ1-1; abundance: .; d_gene: .; CDR3nt: TGCGCCAGCAGCAAGACAGGGAACACTGAAGCTTTCTTT; CDR3aa: CASSKTGNTEAFF
v_gene: TRBV6-1; j_gene: TRBJ2-7; abundance: .; d_gene: .; CDR3nt: TGTACCGCCGACGGGGACTACGAGCAGTACTTC; CDR3aa: CTADGDYEQYF
v_gene: TRBV27; j_gene: TRBJ1-2; abundance: once; d_gene: .; CDR3nt: TGTGCCAGCAGTCGAGACTTGGGGGCAGGCTATGGCTACACCTTC; CDR3aa: CASSRDLGAGYGYTF